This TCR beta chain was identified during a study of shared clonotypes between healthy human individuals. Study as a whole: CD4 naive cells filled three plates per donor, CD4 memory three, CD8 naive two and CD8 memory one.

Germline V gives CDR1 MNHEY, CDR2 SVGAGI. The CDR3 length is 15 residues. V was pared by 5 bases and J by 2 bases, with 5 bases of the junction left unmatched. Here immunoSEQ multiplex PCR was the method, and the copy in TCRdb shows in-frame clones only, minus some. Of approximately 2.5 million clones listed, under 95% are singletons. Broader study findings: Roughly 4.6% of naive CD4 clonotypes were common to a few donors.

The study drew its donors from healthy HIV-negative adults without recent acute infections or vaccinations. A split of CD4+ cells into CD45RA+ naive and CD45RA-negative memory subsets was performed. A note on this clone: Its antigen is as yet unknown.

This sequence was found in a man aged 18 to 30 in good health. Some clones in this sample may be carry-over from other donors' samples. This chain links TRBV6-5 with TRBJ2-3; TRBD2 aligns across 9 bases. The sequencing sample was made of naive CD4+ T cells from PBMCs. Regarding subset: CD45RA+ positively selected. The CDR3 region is CASSAPSGNTDTQYF. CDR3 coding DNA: TGTGCCAGCAGTGCTCCTAGCGGGAACACAGATACGCAGTATTTT.